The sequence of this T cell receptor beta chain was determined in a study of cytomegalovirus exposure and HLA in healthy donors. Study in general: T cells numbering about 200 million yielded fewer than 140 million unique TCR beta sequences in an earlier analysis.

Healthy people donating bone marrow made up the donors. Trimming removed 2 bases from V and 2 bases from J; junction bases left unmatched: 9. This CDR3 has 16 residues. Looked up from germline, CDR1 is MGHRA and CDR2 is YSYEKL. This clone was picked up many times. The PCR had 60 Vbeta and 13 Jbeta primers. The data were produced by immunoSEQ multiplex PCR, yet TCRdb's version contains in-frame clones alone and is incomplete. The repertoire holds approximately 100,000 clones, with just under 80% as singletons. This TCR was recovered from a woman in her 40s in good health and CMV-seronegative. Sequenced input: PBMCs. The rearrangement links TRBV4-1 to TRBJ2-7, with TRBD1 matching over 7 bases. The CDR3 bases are TGCGCCAGCAGCCAATCCGGACAGGCAGCTCCCTACGAGCAGTACTTC. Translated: CASSQSGQAAPYEQYF.